These 27 T cell receptor beta chains share one sample of origin, sequenced in a study of blood T cell repertoires in COVID-19. Using immunoSEQ multiplex PCR, the repertoire was profiled, and TCRdb retains in-frame clones only, with some absent. The sample shows about 250,000 clones, approximately 91% of them seen only once. Material: peripheral blood. The receptors were gathered from a woman in her 30s with acute or convalescent COVID-19.

The chain has TRBV18 and TRBJ1-4, with a tentative D call TRBD1 (6 bases). The CDR3 sequence is 17 residues long. Per germline, CDR1 KGHSH and CDR2 LQKENI. Trimming left V 1 base short and J 1 base short, with 13 bases between. The CDR3 loop is CASSPQTGFETNEKLFF. In nucleotides, the CDR3 is TGTGCCAGCTCACCACAGACAGGTTTTGAAACTAATGAAAAACTGTTTTTT.

The rearrangement uses TRBV14 and TRBJ2-5, with 7 bases lining up with TRBD1. Germline V lookup: CDR1 SGHDN, CDR2 FVKESK. The CDR3 is 18 residues long. V lost 4 bases to trimming and J lost 4 bases; unmatched junction nucleotides: 18. Here the CDR3 DNA reads TGTGCCAGCAGCCTAAGGATTATGGTCAGGGGGTATGTAGAGACCCAGTACTTC. Translating it yields CASSLRIMVRGYVETQYF.

The chain links TRBV7-8 to TRBJ2-7, with D possibly being TRBD2 (5 bases). The CDR3 is 17 residues long. The germline V and J ends were trimmed by 4 bases and 7 bases, with 26 bases remaining between them. The germline gives CDR1 SGHVS, CDR2 FQNEAQ. The CDR3 region is CASSWAQMRSGVREQYF. CDR3 bases: TGTGCCAGCAGCTGGGCCCAAATGAGAAGCGGAGTACGGGAGCAGTACTTC.

This clone showed up just once. The V call is TRBV23-1, the J call TRBJ1-1; D unresolved. TRBV23-1 belongs to the ORF category, with a function that is uncertain. V lost 0 bases and J 11 bases, leaving 22 bases between the germline ends. The CDR3 has 16 amino acids. CDR3 loop: CASSQSTWCGEFGAFF. The CDR3 DNA is TGCGCCAGCAGTCAATCGACTTGGTGCGGCGAATTCGGGGCTTTCTTT.

This chain joins TRBV9 and TRBJ2-7, with 11 bases fitting TRBD2. CDR1 SGDLS and CDR2 YYNGEE come from the germline V gene. V trimming: 4 bases; J trimming: 3 bases; junction bases outside the gene matches: 6. The CDR3 consists of 15 residues. The CDR3 DNA is TGTGCCAGCAGCTCCGGACTAGCGGGTATCTACGAGCAGTACTTC. Its translation is CASSSGLAGIYEQYF. The whole variable domain, filled in from reference TRBV9 and TRBJ2-7, reads DSGVTQTPKHLITATGQRVTLRCSPRSGDLSVYWYQQSLDQGLQFLIQYYNGEERAKGNILERFSAQQFPDLHSELNLSSLELGDSALYFCASSSGLAGIYEQYFGPGTRLTVT.

The gene calls are TRBV9 and TRBJ1-4, with unresolved D. V dropped 0 bases and J dropped 8 bases, with 8 bases sitting between them. The V gene's germline CDR1 is SGDLS and CDR2 YYNGEE. The CDR3 contains 13 residues. The CDR3 loop is CASSVEPEEKLFF. The CDR3 DNA sequence: TGTGCCAGCAGCGTAGAGCCGGAGGAAAAACTGTTTTTT.

For the CDR3, the DNA is TGTGCCAGCAGCTTGGAACAGGGTAATTCACCCCTCCACTTT. It specifies CASSLEQGNSPLHF. The chain recombines TRBV5-4 with TRBJ1-6, with D perhaps matching TRBD1 (6 bases). The germline CDR1 and CDR2 sequences are SGHNT and YYREEE (reference sequence). The CDR3 runs to 14 residues. Trimming removed 0 bases from V and 6 bases from J, with 7 bases in between.

As to this clone: Other DNA sequences in this sample translate to the same CDR3. V is TRBV14 and J is TRBJ1-6; D is unresolved. Germline V CDR1 and CDR2: SGHDN, FVKESK. V dropped 0 bases and J dropped 6 bases, with 6 bases sitting between them. The CDR3 has 14 residues. CDR3 sequence reads: CASSQETGNSPLHF. DNA of the CDR3: TGTGCCAGCAGCCAAGAGACGGGTAATTCACCCCTCCACTTT. The full variable domain, in which reference TRBV14 and TRBJ1-6 provide the parts outside the CDR3, is EAGVTQFPSHSVIEKGQTVTLRCDPISGHDNLYWYRRVMGKEIKFLLHFVKESKQDESGMPNNRFLAERTGGTYSTLKVQPAELEDSGVYFCASSQETGNSPLHFGNGTRLTVT.

V and J are TRBV25-1 and TRBJ2-3; D ambiguous. The germline gives CDR1 MGHDK, CDR2 SYGVNS. V lost 3 bases to trimming and J lost 1 base, with 11 bases between them. The CDR3 length is 15 residues. CDR3 sequence reads: CASSDTILGTDTQYF. CDR3 in DNA: TGTGCCAGCAGTGACACAATTCTTGGCACAGATACGCAGTATTTT.

DNA of the CDR3: TGTGCCAGCAAATTAGTAGCTGGTGCCCAGGAGACCCAGTACTTC. It translates to CASKLVAGAQETQYF. The chain is built from TRBV7-2 and TRBJ2-5, with D hard to call. CDR1 is SGHTA, CDR2 FQGNSA, per germline. V was clipped by 7 bases and J by 5 bases, with 20 bases between them. The CDR3 is 15 residues long. Together with reference TRBV7-2 and TRBJ2-5, the CDR3 gives the full variable domain: GAGVSQSPSNKVTEKGKDVELRCDPISGHTALYWYRQSLGQGLEFLIYFQGNSAPDKSGLPSDRFSAERTGGSVSTLTIQRTQQEDSAVYLCASKLVAGAQETQYFGPGTRLLVL.

This chain joins TRBV3-1 (or the pseudogene TRBV3-2) and TRBJ2-7; 10 bases map to TRBD2. The CDR3 extends over 15 amino acids. CDR1 is LGHDT, CDR2 YNNKEL, per germline (reference sequence). The J segment lost 1 base and the V segment lost 3 bases, leaving 3 bases of the junction unmatched. CDR3 region: CASSHKAGGSYEQYF. The CDR3 nucleotides are TGTGCCAGCAGCCACAAAGCGGGAGGGTCCTACGAGCAGTACTTC.

The chain couples TRBV27 to TRBJ2-7, with 14 positions matching TRBD2. The ends lost 5 bases at V and 4 bases at J; junction bases unmatched: 10. This CDR3 comprises 17 residues. CDR1 and CDR2 (germline): MNHEY, SMNVEV (reference sequence). Here the CDR3 DNA reads TGTGCCAGCAGTCGCCTTTTAGGGACTAGCGGGAGTTACGAGCAGTACTTC. It encodes CASSRLLGTSGSYEQYF.

The chain combines TRBV11-2 with TRBJ1-1; D possibly corresponds to TRBD1 (5 bases). CDR3 size: 14 residues. Germline V gene sequence: CDR1 SGHAT, CDR2 FQNNGV. The ends were cut back, 1 base at V and 0 bases at J, with 6 bases in the middle. The CDR3, as DNA: TGTGCCAGCAGCTTAGCAGGGATGAACACTGAAGCTTTCTTT. It is translated as CASSLAGMNTEAFF.

This chain connects TRBV29-1 to TRBJ2-5; weak D call: TRBD1 (6 bases). This CDR3 spans 12 amino acids. The germline V and J ends were trimmed by 8 bases and 2 bases, with 12 bases remaining between them. Germline assignment: CDR1 SQVTM and CDR2 ANQGSEA. The DNA for the CDR3 is TGCAGCACCTTACAGGGTCAAGAGACCCAGTACTTC. Translation: CSTLQGQETQYF.

The DNA for the CDR3 is TGTGCCAGCAGCCCCTCCGTAACCTACGAGCAGTACTTC. Residues: CASSPSVTYEQYF. The chain has TRBV2 and TRBJ2-7; D remains ambiguous. V was clipped by 6 bases and J by 2 bases, with 11 bases between them. The CDR3 length is 13 residues. From germline, CDR1 is SNHLY and CDR2 FYNNEI.

The chain combines TRBV5-1 with TRBJ1-4, with D possibly TRBD1 on 6 matching bases. The CDR3 is 15 amino acids. CDR1 is SGHRS, CDR2 YFSETQ, per germline. V lost 3 bases and J lost 11, with 20 bases in between. The CDR3 reads CASSSWVGAGEKLFF. Written as DNA, the CDR3 is TGCGCCAGCAGCTCATGGGTGGGGGCCGGAGAGAAACTGTTTTTT.

In the case of this clone: The sample holds other DNA sequences that translate to the same CDR3. In DNA form, the CDR3 reads TGTGCCAGCAGCTCGGGACAATACACAGATACGCAGTATTTT. Translated, it gives CASSSGQYTDTQYF. The V gene is TRBV7-9, the J gene TRBJ2-3; perhaps TRBD1 as D (6 bases). V lost 4 bases to trimming and J lost 2 bases, with 10 bases between them. This CDR3 spans 14 amino acids. Germline V gives CDR1 SEHNR, CDR2 FQNEAQ (reference sequence). The variable domain in full, completed from reference TRBV7-9 and TRBJ2-3, reads DTGVSQNPRHKITKRGQNVTFRCDPISEHNRLYWYRQTLGQGPEFLTYFQNEAQLEKSRLLSDRFSAERPKGSFSTLEIQRTEQGDSAMYLCASSSGQYTDTQYFGPGTRLTVL.

The V gene is TRBV3-1 (or the pseudogene TRBV3-2), the J gene TRBJ1-1; D call uncertain. V was clipped by 1 base and J by 5 bases, with 8 bases between them. Germline V gene sequence: CDR1 LGHDT, CDR2 YNNKEL (reference sequence). This CDR3 region has 13 residues. CDR3 nucleotides: TGTGCCAGCAGCCAAGGTCGGGAGACTGAAGCTTTCTTT. Encoded protein: CASSQGRETEAFF.

This clone has just one count. V gene TRBV19 combines with J gene TRBJ2-7; perhaps TRBD1 as D (6 bases). CDR1 is LNHDA and CDR2 is SQIVND in the germline V gene (reference sequence). This CDR3 has 14 amino acids. The V end lost 10 bases, the J end lost 4 bases, and 20 bases lay between the germline ends. CDR3: CATRGPGQTYEQYF. CDR3 DNA: TGTGCCACTCGGGGACCGGGACAAACGTACGAGCAGTACTTC.

V usage is TRBV9 and J usage is TRBJ2-7; D might be TRBD2 (6 bases). Trimming took 4 bases from V and 0 from J, leaving 11 bases between them. The CDR3 sequence is 14 residues long. The germline gives CDR1 SGDLS, CDR2 YYNGEE. As DNA, the CDR3 is TGTGCCAGCAGCTCGCGGGACGGCTCCTACGAGCAGTACTTC. Its protein is CASSSRDGSYEQYF.

The chain combines TRBV10-3 with TRBJ1-1, with 7 bases that match TRBD1. The CDR3 is made up of 15 amino acids. With 3 bases clipped from V and 1 base from J, the junction kept 5 bases outside the gene matches. Germline assignment: CDR1 ENHRY and CDR2 SYGVKD. CDR3 sequence reads: CAISDRGKGNTEAFF. The CDR3 DNA reads TGTGCCATCAGTGACAGGGGGAAGGGGAACACTGAAGCTTTCTTT.

This chain joins TRBV21-1 and TRBJ2-7; the D call in the table, TRBD2, was not verified against the DNA. TRBV21-1 is listed as a pseudogene. The CDR3 totals 19 residues. This chain's CDR3 is CASSKGLTRTSGIHYEQYF. CDR3 nucleotide sequence: TGTGCCAGCAGCAAAGGGCTCACCCGGACTAGCGGGATTCACTACGAGCAGTACTTC.

The chain joins TRBV27 to TRBJ2-7, with TRBD2 matching over 9 bases. The CDR3 contains 14 residues. J lost 6 bases, V lost 5 bases, and 8 bases had no gene match. Germline V gene data show CDR1 as MNHEY and CDR2 as SMNVEV (reference sequence). CDR3 region: CASSPLAGVGEQYF. In DNA form, the CDR3 reads TGTGCCAGCAGTCCCTTAGCGGGAGTGGGCGAGCAGTACTTC.

With respect to this clone: At one end the junction does not follow the germline gene, possibly because of a read error. V is TRBV5-1 and J is TRBJ1-1; D is possibly TRBD1 (6 bases). The CDR3 contains 11 residues. Germline V CDR1 and CDR2: SGHRS, YFSETQ. Written as DNA, the CDR3 is TGCGCCAGCAGCTCAGGACAGAGCGCACTCTTT. Translation: CASSSGQSALF.

The J gene is TRBJ1-6, the V gene TRBV28, with no clear D. The ends were cut back, 3 bases at V and 0 bases at J, with 12 bases in the middle. The germline gives CDR1 MDHEN, CDR2 SYDVKM. CDR3 length equals 17 residues. Written as DNA, the CDR3 is TGTGCCAGCAGTTTTATGGCTGAATACTCCTATAATTCACCCCTCCACTTT. Amino acids: CASSFMAEYSYNSPLHF. Full variable domain (rest looked up from reference TRBV28 and TRBJ1-6): DVKVTQSSRYLVKRTGEKVFLECVQDMDHENMFWYRQDPGLGLRLIYFSYDVKMKEKGDIPEGYSVSREKKERFSLILESASTNQTSMYLCASSFMAEYSYNSPLHFGNGTRLTVT.

The rearrangement links TRBV19 to TRBJ2-2; TRBD1 aligns across 9 bases. The trim removed 7 bases at V and 4 bases at J, leaving 7 bases unmatched. Germline loops: CDR1 LNHDA, CDR2 SQIVND (reference sequence). CDR3 length: 15 amino acids. In nucleotides, the CDR3 is TGTGCCAGTAAGGGACAGGGTCGATTCACCGGGGAGCTGTTTTTT. Translation gives CASKGQGRFTGELFF. Using reference TRBV19 and TRBJ2-2 for the parts outside the CDR3, the full variable domain is DGGITQSPKYLFRKEGQNVTLSCEQNLNHDAMYWYRQDPGQGLRLIYYSQIVNDFQKGDIAEGYSVSREKKESFPLTVTSAQKNPTAFYLCASKGQGRFTGELFFGEGSRLTVL.

The V and J genes are TRBV7-9 and TRBJ1-5, with 9 bases aligning to TRBD1. The CDR3 is 18 residues long. CDR1 is SEHNR and CDR2 is FQNEAQ in the germline V gene (reference sequence). V was clipped by 1 base and J by 2 bases; unmatched bases: 9. CDR3 loop: CASSLGDRGDSGNQPQHF. In DNA form, the CDR3 reads TGTGCCAGCAGCTTAGGCGACAGGGGGGATTCAGGCAATCAGCCCCAGCATTTT.